This paragraph covers one T cell receptor beta chain sequence. The specificity of this receptor is unknown. Per-base quality was not reported, and no clone a single base away is much larger than it. This sample is drawn from a study of regulatory T cells in long-lasting Graves disease (dated by TCRdb to about 2021). For context, the study as a whole: To count as having persistent Graves' disease, a patient had to have received antithyroid drug treatment for over 5 years with TSH receptor autoantibodies remaining persistently positive. This study used TCR sequencing and RNA sequencing of peripheral blood to compare persistent Graves' disease patients against newly diagnosed Graves' disease patients. The study took place in China and was registered as a clinical trial. A total of about 35 samples underwent TCR sequencing, from about 13 patients with persistent Graves' disease and roughly 20 patients with newly diagnosed Graves' disease. Antithyroid drugs had been taken for 8.5 to 13 years on average by persistent Graves' disease patients in the clinical cohort.

General study outcomes and caveats: TRBV28, TRBJ1-2 and TRBJ2-5 were preferentially used in persistent disease, while TRBV20-1 and TRBJ2-1 were favored in newly diagnosed disease. Compared with newly diagnosed patients, persistent Graves' disease patients had lower TCR Shannon entropy and fewer highly expanded clones, which suggests clonal expansion. The authors noted that the small sample size was a limitation that may lower accuracy. Patients with persistent disease shared more public clonotypes (over 2,500) than newly diagnosed patients did (around 930). Sequencing and analysis were limited to the TCR beta chain. Peripheral blood alone was examined, since thyroid tissue, which constituted the primary lesion, could not be accessed.

The meaning of the sample's time point label: persistent/refractory GD, antithyroid drugs over 5 years with positive TRAb. RNA was extracted from PBMCs in TRIzol for both TCR sequencing and RNA sequencing. The diagnosis of Graves' disease followed American Thyroid Association guidelines. Patients for the study were recruited at an endocrinology department in Xi'an, China. From each patient, around 9 milliliters of peripheral blood was collected into an EDTA anticoagulant tube. Ficoll Paque Plus density gradient separation was used to isolate PBMCs, and no additional T cell sorting was done. RNA quality was checked with an Agilent 2100 Bioanalyzer and agarose gel, and concentration with a NanoDrop 2000. Library preparation employed multiplex PCR. The sample was run on an Illumina HiSeq 4000. CDR3 regions were amplified by Arm-PCR with iRepertoire HTBI primers to construct TCR beta libraries. Before sequencing, the PCR products underwent gel purification. In the authors' own workflow: A total of 62 TRBV and under 15 TRBJ segments were identified across samples and were used for gene usage analysis of CDR3 amino acid clonotypes. COPE and FqMerger were used to merge the filtered high-quality paired reads into contigs. BLAST was used to align contigs to IMGT TRBV, TRBD and TRBJ reference genes, with CDR3 defined following IMGT. Any clonotype with a frequency above 0.1% was counted as a highly expanded clone. Repertoire diversity was measured by Shannon entropy, and V-J evenness by the Gini coefficient. A clonotype found in more than one individual was treated as public. TCRdb trimmed the raw reads at Q25, called clones with MiXCR and kept productive beta chains. Each CDR3 protein gets just one entry, which takes the most common genes and DNA from the rows behind it. The V and J calls and clone size come from TCRdb's table, not from the authors' own analysis. This sample is represented by a few hundred thousand distinct CDR3 sequences; approximately 23% of them were singletons. Roughly 13% of the sample is held by the ten biggest clonotypes.

The CDR3 runs 14 amino acids, cysteine and phenylalanine included. Of all the DNA, just the CDR3 is kept, 42 bases in frame from base 1. From a lookup of the germline V gene (reference sequence), CDR1 and CDR2 are SEHNR and FQNEAQ. The V end loses 1 base and the J end loses 7 bases, and a stretch of 11 bases separates them. This receptor chain uses TRBV7-9 and TRBJ1-5; no D segment can be confidently identified. The input for sequencing was peripheral blood mononuclear cells (PBMCs), taken when the disease was refractory, from a patient treated with antithyroid drugs. This TCR came from a female donor with Graves disease. In nucleotides, the sequence is TGTGCCAGCAGCTTAGGATCGGGTTCACAGCCCCAGCATTTT. Translated, it gives CASSLGSGSQPQHF. With the rest looked up from the reference TRBV7-9 and TRBJ1-5 genes rather than sequenced, the full variable domain is DTGVSQNPRHKITKRGQNVTFRCDPISEHNRLYWYRQTLGQGPEFLTYFQNEAQLEKSRLLSDRFSAERPKGSFSTLEIQRTEQGDSAMYLCASSLGSGSQPQHFGDGTRLSIL.